These 26 T cell receptor beta chains were sequenced from one sample in a study of regulatory T cells in long-lasting Graves disease. Investigators prepared the TCR beta libraries by applying iRepertoire HTBI primers and Arm-PCR of CDR3 regions. A single record per CDR3 protein comes from TCRdb applying MiXCR to the multiplex PCR reads. The sample contains a few hundred thousand distinct CDR3 sequences, approximately 13% of which appear only once. Time point described: newly diagnosed GD, antithyroid drugs for less than 3 months. After RNA was extracted from PBMCs, the TCR library was made from it. The sample was also linked to a second study, of T cells in Graves' hyperthyroidism and ophthalmopathy.

Here the sequenced sample was peripheral blood mononuclear cells (PBMCs), taken at new diagnosis, from a patient treated with antithyroid drugs. The receptors originated from a man aged 30 to 45 with Graves disease.

This clonotype showed up many times. This chain joins TRBV27 and TRBJ1-5; 9 bases agree with TRBD1. The CDR3 has 14 residues. The germline V gene encodes CDR1 MNHEY and CDR2 SMNVEV (reference sequence). Losses at the gene ends were 7 bases for V and 8 bases for J; bases not matched to a gene: 9. CDR3 nucleotide sequence: TGTGCCAGCACCCCAGGACAGGGGAAGGAGCCCCAGCATTTT. Translating it yields CASTPGQGKEPQHF.

This clonotype was detected many times. The chain employs TRBV29-1 and TRBJ1-4; D is unresolved. The germline V gene has CDR1 SQVTM and CDR2 ANQGSEA. The CDR3 length is 12 residues. V shed 7 bases and J shed 7 bases, with 13 bases lying between them. The CDR3 sequence is CSAHEDGEKLFF. The DNA for the CDR3 is TGCAGCGCTCATGAGGACGGTGAAAAACTGTTTTTT.

This clonotype came up a few times. This chain links TRBV19 with TRBJ1-2; D ambiguous. This CDR3 region has 15 residues. CDR1 is LNHDA and CDR2 is SQIVND in the germline V gene (reference sequence). With 6 bases removed from V and 0 bases from J, the gap between germline ends came to 14 bases. CDR3 sequence (DNA): TGTGCCAGTAGGGTTGGACGGAGAGCTAACTATGGCTACACCTTC. Protein sequence: CASRVGRRANYGYTF.

This clonotype was picked up many times. The rearrangement links TRBV11-2 to TRBJ2-3; D remains ambiguous. V was shortened by 4 bases and J by 0 bases, with 11 bases between the two germline ends. CDR3 length: 15 amino acids. In germline, CDR1 is SGHAT, CDR2 FQNNGV. The CDR3: CASSSPLLSTDTQYF. In DNA form, the CDR3 reads TGTGCCAGCAGCTCACCACTACTCAGCACAGATACGCAGTATTTT.

This clonotype was recorded many times. The chain links TRBV5-6 to TRBJ1-4, with D maybe TRBD1 (5 bases). The CDR3 is made up of 15 amino acids. Germline V gene data show CDR1 as SGHDT and CDR2 as YYEEEE. The V and J ends lost 2 bases and 5 bases respectively, with 13 bases between them. The CDR3 DNA reads TGTGCCAGCAGCTTCAGGACGGAGGGGAATGAAAAACTGTTTTTT. Residues: CASSFRTEGNEKLFF.

This clonotype has a count of ten or more. The chain is built from TRBV12-3 or TRBV12-4 and TRBJ2-7; 7 bases map to TRBD2. The CDR3 spans 15 residues. V shed 5 bases and J 1 base; nucleotides not matched to a gene: 8. The CDR3 DNA follows: TGTGCCAGCAGTCTAAGCGGGGCCGCTTCCTACGAGCAGTACTTC. This sequence encodes CASSLSGAASYEQYF.

V usage is TRBV7-9 and J usage is TRBJ2-5; D assignment may be TRBD1 or TRBD2 (5 bases each). The CDR3 covers 15 residues. Trimming took off 1 base at V and 4 bases at J, with 13 bases between the two ends. Germline V gene sequence: CDR1 SEHNR, CDR2 FQNEAQ (reference sequence). This chain's CDR3 is CASSLGGFPLETQYF. The CDR3, as DNA: TGTGCCAGCAGCTTAGGGGGGTTTCCGTTAGAGACCCAGTACTTC.

This clonotype has at least ten counts. V is TRBV6-1 and J is TRBJ2-3; 12 bases agree with TRBD2. J was trimmed by 5 bases and V by 7 bases; bases with no gene match: 13. CDR1 and CDR2 from the germline V gene are MNHNS and SASEGT. There are 17 residues in the CDR3. The CDR3 region has the DNA TGTGCCAGCACCCCCGGTCAACTAGCGGGAGGAGGAGATACGCAGTATTTT. Translated: CASTPGQLAGGGDTQYF.

This clonotype was seen repeatedly, ten times or more. The rearrangement links TRBV5-1 to TRBJ2-1, with 13 nucleotides matching TRBD2. V lost 3 bases, J lost 6 bases, and 18 bases stayed unmatched. This CDR3 comprises 20 residues. Germline CDR1 reads SGHRS; CDR2 reads YFSETQ. The CDR3 protein is CASSSDSGLAGVRSANEQFF. CDR3 DNA: TGCGCCAGCAGCTCAGACTCTGGACTAGCGGGAGTTCGATCGGCCAATGAGCAGTTCTTC.

This clonotype was picked up many times. The chain joins TRBV12-3 or TRBV12-4 to TRBJ2-5, with 8 bases that match TRBD2. The CDR3 sequence is 16 residues long. V was pared by 7 bases and J by 1 base, with 11 bases of the junction left unmatched. The CDR3 nucleotides are TGTGCCAGCACCCCGGGGGGGAATACGCGCCAAGAGACCCAGTACTTC. This encodes CASTPGGNTRQETQYF.

The V call is TRBV19, the J call TRBJ1-3; the D is unclear. Trimming shortened V by 3 bases and J by 0 bases, and 6 bases separated the two germline ends. From germline, CDR1 is LNHDA and CDR2 SQIVND (reference sequence). This CDR3 region has 14 residues. The CDR3 sequence: CASSISSSGNTIYF. In nucleotides, the CDR3 is TGTGCCAGTAGTATCTCCAGCTCTGGAAACACCATATATTTT. Full variable domain (rest looked up from reference TRBV19 and TRBJ1-3): DGGITQSPKYLFRKEGQNVTLSCEQNLNHDAMYWYRQDPGQGLRLIYYSQIVNDFQKGDIAEGYSVSREKKESFPLTVTSAQKNPTAFYLCASSISSSGNTIYFGEGSWLTVV.

The chain carries TRBV12-3 or TRBV12-4 and TRBJ2-1; D is perhaps TRBD1 (5 bases). Trimming removed 5 bases from V and 6 bases from J, with 8 bases in between. CDR3 length equals 12 residues. CDR3 DNA sequence: TGTGCCAGCAGTCCACAGGCCAATGAGCAGTTCTTC. It yields the protein CASSPQANEQFF.

This clonotype was counted many times. V is TRBV30 and J is TRBJ1-5; TRBD1 agrees at 12 bases. The V gene's germline CDR1 is GTSNPN and CDR2 SVGIG (reference sequence). The CDR3 extends over 15 amino acids. Trimming took 1 base from V and 6 from J; bases not matched to a gene: 4. The CDR3 DNA reads TGTGCCTGGAGTGCGGGACAGGGGGCAGGTCAGCCCCAGCATTTT. Amino acid sequence: CAWSAGQGAGQPQHF.

Comments on this clonotype: A much larger clone is a single base away; this may be a read error. The chain joins TRBV12-3 or TRBV12-4 to TRBJ2-3, with TRBD1 as a possible D gene (6 bases). The CDR3 contains 15 residues. CDR3 sequence: CASNLWTASTDTQYF. CDR3 DNA: TGTGCCAGCAATTTATGGACAGCAAGCACAGATACGCAGTATTTT.

In this sample, this clonotype turned up many times. The chain recombines TRBV11-2 with TRBJ2-2; D ambiguous. The CDR3 runs 11 residues. V was clipped by 6 bases and J by 7 bases, with 6 bases between them. Germline V gene lookup returns CDR1 SGHAT and CDR2 FQNNGV. CDR3 nucleotides: TGTGCCAGCAGGGAGTACGGGGAGCTGTTTTTT. As protein: CASREYGELFF. Full variable domain (remainder filled in from reference TRBV11-2 and TRBJ2-2): EAGVAQSPRYKIIEKRQSVAFWCNPISGHATLYWYQQILGQGPKLLIQFQNNGVVDDSQLPKDRFSAERLKGVDSTLKIQPAKLEDSAVYLCASREYGELFFGEGSRLTVL.

The V call is TRBV7-9, the J call TRBJ1-5; D possibly corresponds to TRBD1 (5 bases). Per germline, CDR1 SEHNR and CDR2 FQNEAQ (reference sequence). The ends were cut back, 5 bases at V and 6 bases at J, with 14 bases in the middle. The CDR3 loop spans 14 amino acids. CDR3 DNA: TGTGCCAGCAGCACGGGGACTCTTCGTCAGCCCCAGCATTTT. As protein: CASSTGTLRQPQHF.

Details on this clonotype: One junction end does not reproduce the germline sequence, and a read error may be involved. The CDR3 DNA follows: TGCGCCAGCAGCCACAGAAGGGAGTATCTTGAGTTCTTC. Its translation: CASSHRREYLEFF. The chain links TRBV2 to TRBJ2-1, with D possibly matching TRBD2 (5 bases). There are 13 residues in the CDR3. In germline, CDR1 is SNHLY, CDR2 FYNNEI.

V usage is TRBV19 and J usage is TRBJ2-7; D is perhaps TRBD2 (6 bases). Germline V gene lookup returns CDR1 LNHDA and CDR2 SQIVND (reference sequence). Trimming removed 3 bases at V and 4 bases at J, with 13 bases between. The length of the CDR3 is 14 residues. CDR3 DNA sequence: TGTGCCAGTAGTATGACTAGGGTCGGGTACGAGCAGTACTTC. This sequence encodes CASSMTRVGYEQYF.

The sample holds a few counts of this clonotype. The J gene is TRBJ2-3, the V gene TRBV29-1, with TRBD2 identical over 10 bases. V trimming: 2 bases; J trimming: 6 bases; junction bases outside the gene matches: 8. The V gene's germline CDR1 is SQVTM and CDR2 ANQGSEA. This CDR3 has 15 residues. The CDR3 spells CSVEIASGSWDTQYF. CDR3 in DNA: TGCAGCGTTGAAATTGCTAGCGGGAGTTGGGATACGCAGTATTTT.

This clonotype was seen repeatedly, ten times or more. This chain uses TRBV6-1 with TRBJ2-3; D may match TRBD1 or TRBD2 (6 bases each). The germline CDR1 and CDR2 sequences are MNHNS and SASEGT. The CDR3 sequence is 16 residues long. Trimming left V 6 bases short and J 3 bases short, with 19 bases between. The CDR3, as DNA: TGTGCCAGCAGCCCAACCCGGAGGGGGAAAACAGATACGCAGTATTTT. Protein: CASSPTRRGKTDTQYF.

The table lists this clonotype with a few counts. In DNA, the CDR3 is TGTGCCACTTCGGAGGAGGGGAGCGGGGGCTACGAGCAGTACTTC. Amino acids: CATSEEGSGGYEQYF. The chain joins TRBV6-5 to TRBJ2-7, with TRBD2 matching over 8 bases. With V trimmed by 10 bases and J by 3 bases, 14 bases remained unmatched. CDR3 length equals 15 residues. CDR1 is MNHEY, CDR2 SVGAGI, per germline.

This clonotype came up a few times. The V and J genes are TRBV7-2 and TRBJ2-7, with TRBD2 matching over 13 bases. Per the germline V gene, CDR1 is SGHTA and CDR2 is FQGNSA. V lost 4 bases to trimming and J lost 3 bases; unmatched junction nucleotides: 3. CDR3 length: 15 residues. The CDR3 sequence is CASSSGLAGIYEQYF. In nucleotides, the CDR3 is TGTGCCAGCAGCTCGGGACTAGCGGGGATCTACGAGCAGTACTTC. Together with reference TRBV7-2 and TRBJ2-7, the CDR3 gives the full variable domain: GAGVSQSPSNKVTEKGKDVELRCDPISGHTALYWYRQSLGQGLEFLIYFQGNSAPDKSGLPSDRFSAERTGGSVSTLTIQRTQQEDSAVYLCASSSGLAGIYEQYFGPGTRLTVT.

Concerning this clonotype: It may be a read error: a sequence one base away is much more abundant. In this CDR3 the conserved last residue, phenylalanine or tryptophan, is missing, so a read error is likely. V usage is TRBV6-1 and J usage is TRBJ2-5, with TRBD2 matching over 15 bases. V lost 2 bases to trimming and J lost 5 bases; unmatched junction nucleotides: 6. Germline-derived CDR1 and CDR2 are MNHNS and SASEGT. This CDR3 spans 17 amino acids. The CDR3 DNA reads as TGTGCCAGCAGTGAATCCCGGACTAGCGGGAGGGGCGAGACCCAGTACCTC. Protein: CASSESRTSGRGETQYL.

This clonotype came up many times. The chain links TRBV5-1 to TRBJ2-2, with TRBD2 matching 8 bases. Germline CDR1 SGHRS, CDR2 YFSETQ. CDR3 length: 15 residues. Unmatched junction bases numbered 6, after V lost 3 bases and J lost 5 bases. CDR3 nucleotide sequence: TGCGCCAGCAGCTCAAGCGGGAGTGAGACCGGGGAGCTGTTTTTT. It specifies CASSSSGSETGELFF.

Ten or more counts support this clonotype. The chain carries TRBV29-1 and TRBJ1-1, with D possibly being TRBD1 (5 bases). Germline CDR1 reads SQVTM; CDR2 reads ANQGSEA. The CDR3 loop spans 12 amino acids. V was pared by 7 bases and J by 4 bases, with 13 bases between. The CDR3 DNA reads TGCAGCGGGGAACGGGGGAGCACTGAAGCTTTCTTT. Its translation is CSGERGSTEAFF.

This clonotype occurred a few times. This rearrangement joins TRBV19 to TRBJ2-4, with TRBD2 matching over 9 bases. Germline V lookup: CDR1 LNHDA, CDR2 SQIVND (reference sequence). The length of the CDR3 is 17 residues. V dropped 5 bases and J dropped 1; count of bases not matched to a gene: 9. The CDR3 is CASSERGAPPAKNIQYF. The CDR3 DNA is TGTGCCAGTAGTGAGCGGGGGGCCCCTCCCGCCAAAAACATTCAGTACTTC. Drawing the rest from reference TRBV19 and TRBJ2-4, the complete variable domain is DGGITQSPKYLFRKEGQNVTLSCEQNLNHDAMYWYRQDPGQGLRLIYYSQIVNDFQKGDIAEGYSVSREKKESFPLTVTSAQKNPTAFYLCASSERGAPPAKNIQYFGAGTRLSVL.